A few counts support the clone carrying this T cell receptor beta chain. Its antigen is currently unknown. Constant-region reverse primers amplified full-length variable regions, followed by semi-nested Nested Universal Primer A PCR. TCRdb processed the 5' RACE reads anew with MiXCR; each CDR3 protein has one entry. The table shows about 41,000 distinct CDR3 sequences, with approximately 31% occurring only once. The length of the CDR3 is 18 residues. The germline CDR1 and CDR2 sequences are SGHTA and FQGNSA. V lost 5 bases and J lost 7; bases outside the gene matches: 15. Overall study findings and caveats: Whole repertoires were not studied in the larger cohort, only one V-J beta rearrangement. Tumor memory CD4+ T cell TCR gene usage was found to cluster with blood and lymph node memory CD4+ cells and with lymph node naive CD4+ cells.

The clonotype originates from a female donor with breast cancer. What was sequenced was memory CD4+ T cells sorted from a lymph node. Regarding subset: memory CD4+ T cells, CD4+CD45RO+CD25-. The chain joins TRBV7-2 to TRBJ2-1, with 12 positions matching TRBD2. The CDR3 nucleotides read TGTGCCAGCAGCCCACCCGCGGGACTAGCGGGCGCTGGTAATGAGCAGTTCTTC. It translates to CASSPPAGLAGAGNEQFF. Full variable domain (outside the CDR3, taken from reference TRBV7-2 and TRBJ2-1): GAGVSQSPSNKVTEKGKDVELRCDPISGHTALYWYRQSLGQGLEFLIYFQGNSAPDKSGLPSDRFSAERTGGSVSTLTIQRTQQEDSAVYLCASSPPAGLAGAGNEQFFGPGTRLTVL.